The 25 T cell receptor beta chains reported below all come from one sample, sequenced in a study of post-analysis software for immune sequencing data. These TCRs are of unknown antigen specificity. Tagging with unique molecular identifiers was a feature of the TCR beta cDNA libraries. TCRdb itself ran the PCR reads through MiXCR, one entry per CDR3 protein. The sample contains hundreds of thousands of distinct CDR3 sequences, roughly 46% of which appear only once. General study findings and limits: Higher frequency in patients than in controls was seen for roughly five TRBV segments, with TRBV5-6, TRBV5-1 and TRBV20-1 among them.

The sequenced material came from blood. The source is a girl aged 5-17 years with multiple sclerosis.

The V call is TRBV12-3 or TRBV12-4, the J call TRBJ1-6, with a tentative D call TRBD1 (5 bases). The CDR3 is 14 residues long. Trimming pared 6 bases from V and 7 bases from J, leaving 13 bases between. CDR3 DNA sequence: TGTGCCAGCAGGTTGGGAAGGGGAAATTCACCCCTCCACTTT. It translates to CASRLGRGNSPLHF.

CDR3 loop: CASSFDGGSGANVLTF. CDR3 DNA: TGTGCCAGCAGCTTCGACGGGGGCTCTGGGGCCAACGTCCTGACTTTC. V is TRBV11-2 and J is TRBJ2-6; D is possibly TRBD2 (6 bases). V lost 3 bases and J lost 0, with 9 bases in between. Germline V gives CDR1 SGHAT, CDR2 FQNNGV. This CDR3 has 16 amino acids.

The rearrangement links TRBV4-1 to TRBJ2-2; TRBD2 is a possible D gene (6 bases). The CDR3 is made up of 17 amino acids. V was shortened by 4 bases and J by 2 bases, with 17 bases between the two germline ends. The germline V gene encodes CDR1 MGHRA and CDR2 YSYEKL. The CDR3 here is CASSPGQGGINTGELFF. DNA for the CDR3: TGCGCCAGCAGCCCGGGCCAGGGCGGGATTAACACCGGGGAGCTGTTTTTT.

V and J are TRBV27 and TRBJ2-2, with D maybe TRBD1 (6 bases). Trimming stripped 6 bases from V and 10 bases from J, with 21 bases between. Germline values: CDR1 MNHEY, CDR2 SMNVEV (reference sequence). The CDR3 has 15 amino acids. The CDR3 nucleotides are TGTGCCAGCAGCCTATTGGCAGGGGATTGGCAGGAGCTGTTTTTT. The encoded protein is CASSLLAGDWQELFF.

The chain recombines TRBV6-5 with TRBJ2-1, with TRBD2 as a possible D gene (5 bases). CDR1 is MNHEY and CDR2 is SVGAGI in the germline V gene. The length of the CDR3 is 13 residues. The V gene lost 0 bases and the J gene lost 5 bases, with 5 bases spanning the gap. Written as DNA, the CDR3 is TGTGCCAGCAGTTACTCGACTAACAATGAGCAGTTCTTC. This codes for CASSYSTNNEQFF.

The rearrangement uses TRBV7-3 and TRBJ2-7, with D perhaps matching TRBD1 (5 bases). Trimming took off 2 bases at V and 0 bases at J, with 11 bases between the two ends. Germline-derived CDR1 and CDR2 are SGHTA and FQGTGA. This CDR3 contains 15 residues. CDR3: CASSLEAGLSYEQYF. The CDR3 nucleotides read TGTGCCAGCAGCTTAGAGGCAGGGCTCTCCTACGAGCAGTACTTC.

The CDR3 region has the DNA TGCGCCAGCAGCTTGGAGCCCGGGCTGGGGACTGAAGCTTTCTTT. Its translation is CASSLEPGLGTEAFF. The chain is built from TRBV5-1 and TRBJ1-1; no clear D. The CDR3 spans 15 residues. Trimming cost V 0 bases and J 5 bases, with 14 bases left between them. Germline V gene data show CDR1 as SGHRS and CDR2 as YFSETQ.

J is TRBJ1-2 and V is TRBV11-1; 7 positions agree with TRBD1. The CDR3 consists of 13 residues. Germline values: CDR1 SGHAT, CDR2 FQDESV (reference sequence). The junction had 4 bases not matched to a gene; V was cut back by 5 bases and J by 4 bases. CDR3 amino acids: CASSPGGFYGYTF. The DNA for the CDR3 is TGTGCCAGCAGCCCAGGGGGGTTCTATGGCTACACCTTC. Full variable domain (rest looked up from reference TRBV11-1 and TRBJ1-2): EAEVAQSPRYKITEKSQAVAFWCDPISGHATLYWYRQILGQGPELLVQFQDESVVDDSQLPKDRFSAERLKGVDSTLKIQPAELGDSAMYLCASSPGGFYGYTFGSGTRLTVV.

This clonotype was seen a handful of times. The chain carries TRBV20-1 and TRBJ2-1; 13 bases are shared with TRBD2. The trim removed 5 bases at V and 5 bases at J, leaving 9 bases unmatched. This CDR3 is built from 16 residues. In germline, CDR1 is DFQATT, CDR2 SNEGSKA (reference sequence). The CDR3 DNA reads as TGCAGTGCTCAGGGGACTAGCGGGGCGAGAAACAATGAGCAGTTCTTC. Protein product: CSAQGTSGARNNEQFF.

This chain joins TRBV7-9 and TRBJ1-2; no definite D call. The CDR3 covers 13 residues. The germline V gene has CDR1 SEHNR and CDR2 FQNEAQ (reference sequence). Trimming stripped 7 bases from V and 0 bases from J, with 9 bases between. The CDR3, as DNA: TGTGCCAGCAATCCAGAGACTAACTATGGCTACACCTTC. It encodes CASNPETNYGYTF.

V usage is TRBV6-1 and J usage is TRBJ1-5; D possibly corresponds to TRBD1 (5 bases). CDR3 size: 15 residues. Germline CDR1 is MNHNS and CDR2 is SASEGT. V gave up 0 bases and J gave up 2 bases, with 8 bases separating them. CDR3 residues: CASSEARGGNQPQHF. The CDR3 nucleotides are TGTGCCAGCAGTGAAGCAAGAGGGGGCAATCAGCCCCAGCATTTT.

The chain recombines TRBV6-6 with TRBJ1-1; D remains unclear. Between the trimmed V and J ends, which lost 6 bases and 7 bases, there was a span of 15 bases. The CDR3 is 13 residues long. CDR1 MNHNY and CDR2 SVGAGI come from the germline V gene (reference sequence). The CDR3 DNA sequence: TGTGCCAGCAGACCACCCGGAGAAGGTGAAGCTTTCTTT. It codes for CASRPPGEGEAFF.

To note about this clonotype: The germline gene is not matched at one end of the junction; a read error may be the cause. The chain carries TRBV12-3 or TRBV12-4 and TRBJ2-7; tentatively, D is TRBD1 (6 bases). The CDR3 has 13 residues. The CDR3 loop is CASSVTGNYEQHF. In nucleotides, the CDR3 is TGTGCCAGCAGTGTTACAGGGAACTACGAGCAGCACTTC.

CDR3 bases: TGCGCCAGCAGCCAAGAATCGGGAGTAGGAGAGACCCAGTACTTC. Encoded protein: CASSQESGVGETQYF. The chain carries TRBV4-1 and TRBJ2-5, with D perhaps TRBD2 (6 bases). Germline-derived CDR1 and CDR2 are MGHRA and YSYEKL. The CDR3 runs to 15 residues. With 0 bases removed from V and 4 bases from J, the gap between germline ends came to 12 bases.

The chain has TRBV7-9 and TRBJ1-6; the D is unclear. V dropped 4 bases and J dropped 4 bases, with 11 bases sitting between them. The germline V gene has CDR1 SEHNR and CDR2 FQNEAQ (reference sequence). This CDR3 spans 15 amino acids. The CDR3 region has the DNA TGTGCCAGCAGCTCAATCTCGGGATATAATTCACCCCTCCACTTT. Translation: CASSSISGYNSPLHF.

The J gene is TRBJ2-1, the V gene TRBV15; no clear D gene. V lost 0 bases to trimming and J lost 9 bases, with 12 bases between them. The CDR3 spans 14 residues. CDR1 is LNHNV and CDR2 is YYDKDF in the germline V gene (reference sequence). The CDR3 here is CATSRDRVIGEQFF. The CDR3 DNA reads as TGTGCCACCAGCAGAGATCGGGTGATTGGTGAGCAGTTCTTC.

A single count supports this clonotype. The V gene is TRBV6-2 or TRBV6-3, the J gene TRBJ2-5; no reliable D call. TRBJ2-7 explains the end of the DNA better; the J call may be wrong. Germline CDR1 and CDR2: MNHEY and SVGEGT. This CDR3 has 12 residues. CDR3 residues: CASAHNSYEQYF. In DNA form, the CDR3 reads TGTGCCAGCGCACACAACTCCTACGAGCAGTACTTC.

The chain joins TRBV12-3 or TRBV12-4 to TRBJ1-2; 8 nucleotides match TRBD1. The CDR3 consists of 18 residues. After removal of 5 bases from V and 6 bases from J, the junction contained 20 bases not matched to a gene. The DNA for the CDR3 is TGTGCCAGCAGTCTTTCGGTGTCGGACAGGGCTTATGGAAATGGCTACACCTTC. This translates into CASSLSVSDRAYGNGYTF.

The chain couples TRBV7-9 to TRBJ2-5, with D possibly matching TRBD2 (5 bases). The assigned J gene may be wrong: the sequence end matches TRBJ2-7 better. Germline V gene sequence: CDR1 SEHNR, CDR2 FQNEAQ (reference sequence). The length of the CDR3 is 15 residues. The CDR3 sequence is CASSISQRGTYEQYF. For the CDR3, the DNA is TGTGCCAGCTCAATTTCACAGCGAGGGACCTACGAGCAGTACTTC.

The J gene is TRBJ2-7, the V gene TRBV7-2, with 10 positions matching TRBD1. The end of the DNA fits TRBJ2-5 better, so the J call may be wrong. The CDR3 spans 15 residues. Germline assignment: CDR1 SGHTA and CDR2 FQGNSA. CDR3 coding DNA: TGTGCCAGCACCCAACCGACAGGGGGCACGGAGACCCAGTACTTC. Translation: CASTQPTGGTETQYF.

This clonotype occurred a few times. The V gene is TRBV12-3 or TRBV12-4, the J gene TRBJ1-2, with 11 bases matching TRBD1. The CDR3 has 16 residues. The V and J ends lost 5 bases and 3 bases, in that order; junction bases with no gene match: 8. Here the CDR3 DNA reads TGTGCCAGCAGTAGGACAGGGGGCTGGAATGACTATGGCTACACCTTC. Its protein is CASSRTGGWNDYGYTF.

The CDR3 is CASSVLQGASNYGYTF. For the CDR3, the DNA is TGTGCCAGCAGTGTATTACAGGGGGCGAGTAACTATGGCTACACCTTC. This rearrangement joins TRBV6-1 to TRBJ1-2; 9 bases align to TRBD1. This CDR3 spans 16 amino acids. CDR1 is MNHNS, CDR2 SASEGT, per germline. V trimming: 4 bases; J trimming: 1 base; junction bases outside the gene matches: 7.

The chain couples TRBV10-3 to TRBJ2-4; 7 nucleotides agree with TRBD2. The better agreement between TRBJ2-7 and the DNA end casts doubt on the J call. Germline assignment: CDR1 ENHRY and CDR2 SYGVKD. This CDR3 contains 13 residues. The CDR3 protein is CAPLRSGGYEQYF. CDR3 DNA sequence: TGTGCCCCCCTGAGATCGGGAGGCTACGAGCAGTACTTC.

This chain joins TRBV12-3 or TRBV12-4 and TRBJ2-3; D is unclear. The V gene lost 2 bases and the J gene lost 5 bases, with 14 bases spanning the gap. There are 15 residues in the CDR3. CDR3 region: CASSLRGQKKDTQYF. The CDR3 nucleotides read TGTGCCAGCAGTTTAAGAGGCCAGAAGAAAGATACGCAGTATTTT.

Comment on this clonotype: The junction shows a germline mismatch at one end, possibly a read error. The chain carries TRBV12-3 or TRBV12-4 and TRBJ2-3, with a weak D call TRBD2 (5 bases). CDR3 length equals 15 residues. The CDR3 here is CASSSEVAGADTEYF. CDR3 sequence (DNA): TGTGCCAGCAGTTCGGAGGTGGCCGGTGCAGATACGGAGTATTTT.